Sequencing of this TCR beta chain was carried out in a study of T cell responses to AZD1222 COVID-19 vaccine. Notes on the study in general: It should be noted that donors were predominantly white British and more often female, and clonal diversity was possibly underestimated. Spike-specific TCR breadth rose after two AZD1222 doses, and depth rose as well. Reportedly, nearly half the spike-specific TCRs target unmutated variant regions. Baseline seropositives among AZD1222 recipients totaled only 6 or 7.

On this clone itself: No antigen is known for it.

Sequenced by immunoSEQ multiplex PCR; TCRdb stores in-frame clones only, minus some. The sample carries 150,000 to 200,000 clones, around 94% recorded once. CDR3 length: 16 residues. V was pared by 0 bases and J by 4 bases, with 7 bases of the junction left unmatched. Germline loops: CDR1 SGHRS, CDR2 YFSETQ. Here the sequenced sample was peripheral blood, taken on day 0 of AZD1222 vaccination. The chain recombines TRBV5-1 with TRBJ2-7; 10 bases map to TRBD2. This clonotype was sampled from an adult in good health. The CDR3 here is CASSLEASGSNYEQYF. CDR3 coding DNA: TGCGCCAGCAGCTTGGAGGCTAGCGGGAGTAATTACGAGCAGTACTTC.